This note documents a single T cell receptor beta chain sequence. The antigen is unknown. The CDR3 covers 17 residues. Germline values: CDR1 MDHEN, CDR2 SYDVKM. After removal of 2 bases from V and 3 bases from J, the junction contained 6 bases not matched to a gene. This specimen belongs to a study of CXCR4 blockade with PD-1 therapy in pancreatic cancer. Findings of the study overall: Survival did not correlate with tumor clonality, which averaged 0.14 versus 0.05.

Repertoires were generated with immunoSEQ multiplex PCR, while TCRdb's copy carries only in-frame clones and drops some. The data hold around 15,000 clones, with approximately 72% observed a single time. The TCR sequence derives from a human donor with pancreatic ductal adenocarcinoma. The material sequenced was tumor tissue. The rearrangement uses TRBV28 and TRBJ2-4, with TRBD1 matching over 11 bases. This chain's CDR3 is CASSLRTGGRSKNIQYF. DNA of the CDR3: TGTGCCAGCAGTTTAAGGACAGGGGGCCGAAGCAAAAACATTCAGTACTTC.